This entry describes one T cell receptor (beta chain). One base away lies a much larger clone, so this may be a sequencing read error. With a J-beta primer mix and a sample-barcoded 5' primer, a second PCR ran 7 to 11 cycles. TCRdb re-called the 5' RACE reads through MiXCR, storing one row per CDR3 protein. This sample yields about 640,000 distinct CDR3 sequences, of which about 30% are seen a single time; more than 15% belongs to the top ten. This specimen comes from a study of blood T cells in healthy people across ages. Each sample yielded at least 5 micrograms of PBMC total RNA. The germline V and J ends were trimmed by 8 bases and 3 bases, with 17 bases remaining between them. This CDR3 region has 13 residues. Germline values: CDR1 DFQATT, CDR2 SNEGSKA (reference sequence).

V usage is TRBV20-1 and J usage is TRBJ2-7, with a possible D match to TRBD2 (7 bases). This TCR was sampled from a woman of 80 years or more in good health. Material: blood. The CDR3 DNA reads TGCAGTACGTCTAGAGGGGGGGTCTACGAGCAGTACTTC. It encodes CSTSRGGVYEQYF.